A selection of T cell receptor beta chains follows, all from one sample in a study of blood T cells in healthy people across ages. Via MiXCR, TCRdb re-called the 5' RACE reads, giving one row per CDR3 protein. The sample has about 1,400,000 distinct CDR3 sequences, 59% seen once; the top ten hold over 5%. Sequenced input: blood. Receptors were obtained from a man younger than 35 in good health. CDR3s include the opening cysteine and the closing phenylalanine or tryptophan. D genes are given only for firm matches. The size of a clone is reported for some rows only, either as once, few or many, or as a class for expanded clones.

d_call	cdr3_length	j_call	clone_size	v_call	cdr3_aa	cdr3_nt
.	16	TRBJ2-2	.	TRBV2	CASSPSAGRNTGELFF	TGTGCCAGCAGTCCCTCCGCGGGAAGAAACACCGGGGAGCTGTTTTTT
.	13	TRBJ1-1	many	TRBV5-1	CASSLEGNTEAFF	TGTGCCAGCAGCTTAGAGGGGAACACTGAAGCTTTCTTT
.	15	TRBJ2-7	many	TRBV7-2	CASSLVSSQTYEQYF	TGTGCCAGCAGCTTAGTTTCTAGCCAAACCTACGAGCAGTACTTC
.	18	TRBJ1-5	.	TRBV6-1	CASSNQGWGTYSIQPQHF	TGTGCCAGCAGCAACCAGGGGTGGGGGACCTATAGCATTCAGCCCCAGCATTTT
.	16	TRBJ1-1	.	TRBV4-1	CASSQWQGPMNTEAFF	TGCGCCAGCAGCCAATGGCAGGGACCCATGAACACTGAAGCTTTCTTT
.	15	TRBJ1-4	.	TRBV3-1	CASSQVGATNEKLFF	TGTGCCAGCAGCCAAGTGGGGGCAACTAATGAAAAACTGTTTTTT
TRBD2	15	TRBJ2-5	.	TRBV19	CASSIVAGEQETQYF	TGTGCCAGTAGTATAGTAGCGGGGGAGCAAGAGACCCAGTACTTC
.	13	TRBJ2-7	.	TRBV4-1	CASSERISYEQYF	TGCGCCAGCAGCGAACGAATTTCCTACGAGCAGTACTTC
.	13	TRBJ1-1	.	TRBV7-9	CASSTPWDTEAFF	TGTGCCAGCAGCACTCCCTGGGACACTGAAGCTTTCTTT
.	12	TRBJ2-7	.	TRBV28	CASNEENYEQYF	TGTGCCAGCAACGAGGAGAACTACGAGCAGTACTTC
TRBD2	15	TRBJ2-1	.	TRBV11-2	CASSLLAGRSNEQFF	TGTGCCAGCAGCTTACTAGCGGGCCGTTCCAATGAGCAGTTCTTC
.	18	TRBJ2-6	few	TRBV25-1	CASSGRAATSSGANVLTF	TGTGCCAGCAGTGGTAGGGCAGCCACCAGCTCTGGGGCCAACGTCCTGACTTTC
.	14	TRBJ2-7	few	TRBV7-8	CASRLERGSYEQYF	TGTGCCAGCAGGTTAGAAAGGGGAAGCTACGAGCAGTACTTC
.	13	TRBJ2-3	.	TRBV11-2	CASSWEEVYTQYF	TGTGCCAGCAGCTGGGAAGAGGTTTATACGCAGTATTTT
TRBD2	15	TRBJ2-5	few	TRBV13	CASSPLGLDQETQYF	TGTGCCAGCAGCCCCCTCGGACTAGATCAAGAGACCCAGTACTTC
TRBD2	16	TRBJ2-1	few	TRBV12-3/TRBV12-4	CASSPSTSGRAYEQFF	TGTGCCAGCAGTCCCTCGACTAGCGGGAGGGCCTACGAGCAGTTCTTC
.	15	TRBJ2-1	few	TRBV2	CASSEALGLYNEQFF	TGTGCCAGCAGTGAAGCGCTAGGACTCTACAATGAGCAGTTCTTC
.	15	TRBJ2-1	few	TRBV4-1	CASSQDVTTYNEQFF	TGCGCCAGCAGCCAAGATGTGACTACATACAATGAGCAGTTCTTC
.	16	TRBJ2-6	.	TRBV7-9	CASSPRTSSGANVLTF	TGTGCCAGCAGCCCAAGGACAAGCTCTGGGGCCAACGTCCTGACTTTC
.	14	TRBJ2-7	.	TRBV5-1	CASTVEAATYEQYF	TGCGCCAGCACGGTAGAGGCAGCTACCTACGAGCAGTACTTC
TRBD2	15	TRBJ2-1	.	TRBV30	CAWSSGLAGGNEQFF	TGTGCCTGGAGTTCGGGACTAGCGGGAGGCAATGAGCAGTTCTTC
.	14	TRBJ2-3	few	TRBV7-2	CASSLDISGNTQYF	TGTGCCAGCAGCTTAGATATCTCGGGGAATACGCAGTATTTT
.	14	TRBJ2-7	.	TRBV18	CASSPLPGDYEQYF	TGTGCCAGCTCACCACTGCCAGGAGACTACGAGCAGTACTTC
TRBD1	14	TRBJ2-1	.	TRBV12-3/TRBV12-4	CASRKGGFWGEQFF	TGTGCCAGCAGGAAAGGGGGCTTTTGGGGGGAGCAGTTCTTC
.	13	TRBJ2-3	.	TRBV20-1	CSAGGVGGDTQYF	TGCAGTGCCGGCGGAGTGGGCGGGGATACGCAGTATTTT
.	13	TRBJ2-1	.	TRBV3-1	CASSQVNSNEQFF	TGTGCCAGCAGCCAAGTTAACAGCAATGAGCAGTTCTTC
.	11	TRBJ2-3	.	TRBV20-1	CSAADGDTQYF	TGCAGTGCAGCAGACGGTGATACGCAGTATTTT
.	14	TRBJ2-5	.	TRBV25-1	CASSESTAPRTQYF	TGTGCCAGCAGTGAATCCACAGCACCCAGGACCCAGTACTTC
.	14	TRBJ2-3	few	TRBV9	CASSVPSSTDTQYF	TGTGCCAGCAGCGTACCCTCTAGCACAGATACGCAGTATTTT
TRBD1	11	TRBJ2-1	.	TRBV9	CASSQGVRQFF	TGTGCCAGCAGCCAGGGGGTTCGGCAGTTCTTC
TRBD2	15	TRBJ2-1	.	TRBV12-3/TRBV12-4	CASSFRAGGPNEQFF	TGTGCCAGCAGTTTTCGGGCGGGGGGGCCCAATGAGCAGTTCTTC
.	17	TRBJ2-4	.	TRBV6-1	CASAKFNRDLAKNIQYF	TGTGCCAGCGCTAAATTTAACAGGGATCTAGCCAAAAACATTCAGTACTTC
.	11	TRBJ2-1	.	TRBV6-2/TRBV6-3	CASSSQDEQFF	TGTGCCAGCAGTTCCCAGGATGAGCAGTTCTTC
.	15	TRBJ1-2	once	TRBV6-1	CATRGVRQSHDGYTF	TGTGCCACCAGGGGCGTCCGACAGTCCCATGATGGCTACACCTTC
TRBD2	19	TRBJ2-2	.	TRBV5-1	CASSTGSLAGGRDTGELFF	TGCGCCAGCAGTACCGGGAGCCTAGCGGGAGGGCGAGACACCGGGGAGCTGTTTTTT
TRBD1	16	TRBJ2-6	few	TRBV4-2	CASSLRTGSGANVLTF	TGTGCCAGCAGCCTACGGACAGGGAGCGGGGCCAACGTCCTGACTTTC
.	14	TRBJ1-4	few	TRBV20-1	CSARDGRENEKLFF	TGCAGTGCTAGAGATGGCAGGGAAAATGAAAAACTGTTTTTT
TRBD2	19	TRBJ2-1	few	TRBV4-2	CASSQKVGLAGGPGSEQFF	TGTGCCAGCAGCCAAAAGGTGGGGCTAGCGGGGGGGCCCGGCAGTGAGCAGTTCTTC
.	17	TRBJ2-6	once	TRBV12-3/TRBV12-4	CASRSTQWGPGANVLTF	TGTGCCAGCAGGTCGACCCAGTGGGGACCTGGGGCCAACGTCCTGACTTTC
.	13	TRBJ1-2	.	TRBV7-2	CASSLAVGYGYTF	TGTGCCAGCAGCTTAGCAGTGGGTTACGGCTACACCTTC
.	18	TRBJ2-6	once	TRBV27	CASSSAGTPYYGANVLTF	TGTGCCAGCAGTTCCGCCGGGACTCCCTATTATGGGGCCAACGTCCTGACTTTC
.	12	TRBJ2-1	.	TRBV6-2/TRBV6-3	CASSYRGPEQFF	TGTGCCAGCAGTTATAGGGGCCCCGAGCAGTTCTTC
TRBD2	16	TRBJ2-3	few	TRBV6-6	CASSYSPGGPTDTQYF	TGTGCCAGCAGTTACTCTCCGGGGGGACCCACAGATACGCAGTATTTT
TRBD2	16	TRBJ2-3	.	TRBV3-1	CASSPHGTNPLDTQYF	TGTGCCAGCAGCCCCCACGGGACTAACCCCCTAGATACGCAGTATTTT
.	13	TRBJ1-1	.	TRBV29-1	CSAKDSPNTEAFF	TGCAGCGCGAAGGACAGTCCGAACACTGAAGCTTTCTTT